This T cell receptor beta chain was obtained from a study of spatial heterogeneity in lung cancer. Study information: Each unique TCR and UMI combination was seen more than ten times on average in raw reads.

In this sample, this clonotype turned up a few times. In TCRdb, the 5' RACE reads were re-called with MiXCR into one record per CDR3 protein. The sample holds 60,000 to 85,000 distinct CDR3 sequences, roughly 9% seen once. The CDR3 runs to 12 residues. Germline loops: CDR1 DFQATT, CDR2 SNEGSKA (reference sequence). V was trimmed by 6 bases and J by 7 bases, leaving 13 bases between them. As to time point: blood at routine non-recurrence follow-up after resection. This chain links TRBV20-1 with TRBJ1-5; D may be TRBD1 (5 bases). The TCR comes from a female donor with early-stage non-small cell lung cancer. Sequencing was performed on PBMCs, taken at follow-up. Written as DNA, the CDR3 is TGCAGTGCCGTCAGGGTTAGGCAGCCCCAGCATTTT. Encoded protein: CSAVRVRQPQHF.